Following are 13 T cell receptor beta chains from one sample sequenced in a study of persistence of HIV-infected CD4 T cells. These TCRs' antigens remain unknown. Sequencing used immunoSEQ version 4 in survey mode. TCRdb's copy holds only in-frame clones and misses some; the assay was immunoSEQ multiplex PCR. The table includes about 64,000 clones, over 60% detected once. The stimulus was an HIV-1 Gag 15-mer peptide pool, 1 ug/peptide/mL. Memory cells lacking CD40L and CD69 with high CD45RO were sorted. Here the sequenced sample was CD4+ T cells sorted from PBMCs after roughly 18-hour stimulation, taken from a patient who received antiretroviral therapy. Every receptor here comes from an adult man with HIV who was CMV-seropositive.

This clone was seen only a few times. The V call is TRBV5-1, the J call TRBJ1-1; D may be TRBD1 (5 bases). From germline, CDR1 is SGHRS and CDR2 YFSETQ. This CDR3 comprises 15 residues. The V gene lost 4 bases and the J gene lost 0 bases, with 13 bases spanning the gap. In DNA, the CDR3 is TGCGCCAGCAGCACCTCGCCGGACATGAACACTGAAGCTTTCTTT. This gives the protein CASSTSPDMNTEAFF.

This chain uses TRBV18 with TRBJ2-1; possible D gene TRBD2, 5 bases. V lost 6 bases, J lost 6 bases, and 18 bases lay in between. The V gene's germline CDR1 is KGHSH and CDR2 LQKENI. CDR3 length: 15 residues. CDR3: CASSRSPGNANEQFF. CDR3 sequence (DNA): TGTGCCAGCTCCCGAAGCCCGGGGAACGCCAATGAGCAGTTCTTC.

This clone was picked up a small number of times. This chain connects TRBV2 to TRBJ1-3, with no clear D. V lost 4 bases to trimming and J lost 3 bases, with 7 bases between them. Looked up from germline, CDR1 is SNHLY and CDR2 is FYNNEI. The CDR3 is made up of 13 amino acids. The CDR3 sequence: CASSVNIGNTIYF. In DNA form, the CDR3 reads TGTGCCAGCAGTGTGAACATTGGAAACACCATATATTTT.

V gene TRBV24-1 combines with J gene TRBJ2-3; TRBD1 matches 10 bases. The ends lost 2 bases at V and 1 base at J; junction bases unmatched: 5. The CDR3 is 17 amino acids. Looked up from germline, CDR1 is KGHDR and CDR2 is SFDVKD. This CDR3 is CATSDWGQGRGTDTQYF. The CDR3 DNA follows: TGTGCCACCAGTGATTGGGGACAGGGGAGAGGCACAGATACGCAGTATTTT.

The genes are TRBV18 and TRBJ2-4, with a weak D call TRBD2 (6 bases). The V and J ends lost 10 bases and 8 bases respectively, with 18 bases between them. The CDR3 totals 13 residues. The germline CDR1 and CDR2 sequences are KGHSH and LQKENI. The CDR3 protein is CATKDGWEDIQYF. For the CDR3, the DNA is TGTGCCACCAAGGACGGCTGGGAGGACATTCAGTACTTC.

CDR3 nucleotides: TGTGCCAGCAACCGGTTCCACGAGCAGTACTTC. This codes for CASNRFHEQYF. The chain couples TRBV28 to TRBJ2-7, with D uncertain. The V end was cut by 7 bases, the J end by 5 bases, with 9 bases between. Germline values: CDR1 MDHEN, CDR2 SYDVKM. The length of the CDR3 is 11 residues.

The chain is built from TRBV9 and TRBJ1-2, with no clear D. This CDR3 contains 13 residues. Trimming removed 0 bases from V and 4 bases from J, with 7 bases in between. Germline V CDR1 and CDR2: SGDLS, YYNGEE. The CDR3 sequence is CASSVEGPYGYTF. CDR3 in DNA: TGTGCCAGCAGCGTAGAAGGACCCTATGGCTACACCTTC.

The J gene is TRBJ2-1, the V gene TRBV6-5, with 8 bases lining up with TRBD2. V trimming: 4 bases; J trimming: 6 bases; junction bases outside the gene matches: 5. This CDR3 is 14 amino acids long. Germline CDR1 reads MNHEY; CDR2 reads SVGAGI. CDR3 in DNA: TGTGCCAGCAGTTCGGGGGGGAACCCCAATGAGCAGTTCTTC. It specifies CASSSGGNPNEQFF.

CDR3 protein: CSVVGGKGTDTQYF. In DNA, the CDR3 is TGCAGCGTTGTCGGGGGTAAGGGCACAGATACGCAGTATTTT. The chain uses TRBV29-1 and TRBJ2-3; D may be TRBD2 (6 bases). Germline-derived CDR1 and CDR2 are SQVTM and ANQGSEA. Trimming cost V 4 bases and J 1 base, with 12 bases left between them. The CDR3 loop spans 14 amino acids.

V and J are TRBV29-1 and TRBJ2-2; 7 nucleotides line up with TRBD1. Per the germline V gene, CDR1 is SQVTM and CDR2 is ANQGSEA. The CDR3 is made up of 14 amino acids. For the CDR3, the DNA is TGCAGTGTCCGCAGGGGGAGGAACACCGGGGAGCTGTTTTTT. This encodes CSVRRGRNTGELFF.

CDR3 nucleotide sequence: TGTGCCAGCAGCTTCAGGGTTGGGGGAGGGAGACGCACAGATACGCAGTATTTT. Translating it yields CASSFRVGGGRRTDTQYF. The V gene is TRBV9, the J gene TRBJ2-3, with 7 bases lining up with TRBD2. Germline loops: CDR1 SGDLS, CDR2 YYNGEE. The CDR3 has 18 residues. V shed 4 bases, J shed 1 base, and the junction held 15 bases outside the gene matches.

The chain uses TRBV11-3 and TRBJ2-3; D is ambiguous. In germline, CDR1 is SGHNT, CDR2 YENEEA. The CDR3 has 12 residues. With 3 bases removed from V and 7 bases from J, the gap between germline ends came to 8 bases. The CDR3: CASSLVDNTQYF. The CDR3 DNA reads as TGTGCCAGCAGCTTGGTTGACAATACGCAGTATTTT.

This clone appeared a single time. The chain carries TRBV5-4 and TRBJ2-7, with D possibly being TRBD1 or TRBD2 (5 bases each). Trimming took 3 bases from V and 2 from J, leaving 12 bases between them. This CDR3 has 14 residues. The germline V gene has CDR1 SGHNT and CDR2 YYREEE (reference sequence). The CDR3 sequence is CASSSAGTAYEQYF. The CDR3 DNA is TGTGCCAGCAGCTCGGCCGGGACCGCCTACGAGCAGTACTTC.